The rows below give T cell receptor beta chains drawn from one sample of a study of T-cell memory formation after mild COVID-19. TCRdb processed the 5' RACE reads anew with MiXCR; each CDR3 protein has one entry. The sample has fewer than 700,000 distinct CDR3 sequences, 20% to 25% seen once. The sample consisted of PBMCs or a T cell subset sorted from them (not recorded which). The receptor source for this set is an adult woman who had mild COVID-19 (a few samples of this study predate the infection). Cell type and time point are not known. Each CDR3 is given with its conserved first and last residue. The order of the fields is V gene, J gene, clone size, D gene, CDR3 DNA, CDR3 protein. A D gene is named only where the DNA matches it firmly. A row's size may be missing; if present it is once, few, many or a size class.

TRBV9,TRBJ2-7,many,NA,TGTGCCAGCAGCGTAGAGTGGGAATCCTACGAGCAGTACTTC,CASSVEWESYEQYF
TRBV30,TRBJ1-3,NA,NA,TGTGCCTGGAAGGAATGGAGGGGAGCAAGGGGAAACACCATATATTTT,CAWKEWRGARGNTIYF
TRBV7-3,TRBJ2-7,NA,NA,TGTGCCAGCAGCCAGACTTCGAGAGACGAGCAGTACTTC,CASSQTSRDEQYF
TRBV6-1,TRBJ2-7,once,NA,TGTGCCAGCAGTGAAGGGTACAGCTACTCCTACGAGCAGTACTTC,CASSEGYSYSYEQYF
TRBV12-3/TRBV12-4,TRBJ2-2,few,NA,TGTGCCGGCGGGATAAACACCGGGGAGCTGTTTTTT,CAGGINTGELFF
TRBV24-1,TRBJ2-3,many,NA,TGTGCCACCAGTGACTCTACAAGCACAGATACGCAGTATTTT,CATSDSTSTDTQYF
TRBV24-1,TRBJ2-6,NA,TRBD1,TGTGCCACCAGTGGCCAAGGACAGGGGAGCGGGGCCAACGTCCTGACTTTC,CATSGQGQGSGANVLTF
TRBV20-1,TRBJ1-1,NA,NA,TGCAGCCGGGGGGAGTTGTCTGAAGCTTTCTTT,CSRGELSEAFF
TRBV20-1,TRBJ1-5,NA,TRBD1,TGCAGTGCTAGAGTGGGGCAGGGGGCAAGCTATCAGCCCCAGCATTTT,CSARVGQGASYQPQHF
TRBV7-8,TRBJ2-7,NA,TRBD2,TGTGCCAGCAGCCCGTCTCTAGCGGGCTTTAGATTCTACGAGCAGTACTTC,CASSPSLAGFRFYEQYF
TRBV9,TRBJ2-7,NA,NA,TGTGCCAGCAGCCCCGGGCCTCGAGCGGCTCGGGGCGAGCAGTACTTC,CASSPGPRAARGEQYF
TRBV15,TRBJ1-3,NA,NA,TGTGCCACCAGCAGAGTTAGAGGAAACACCATATATTTT,CATSRVRGNTIYF
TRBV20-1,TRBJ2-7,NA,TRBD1,TGCAGTGCTAGATTGGCTAAGGACAGGGGAGGCTACGAGCAGTACTTC,CSARLAKDRGGYEQYF
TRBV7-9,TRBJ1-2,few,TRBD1,TGTGCCAGCAGCTTGCGAGCTAATGACAGGGATGATGGCTACACCTTC,CASSLRANDRDDGYTF
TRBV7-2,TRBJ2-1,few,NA,TGTGCCAGCAGCTTACTTGCTACAGGGACCGGGTACAATGAGCAGTTCTTC,CASSLLATGTGYNEQFF
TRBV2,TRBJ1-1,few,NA,TGTGCCAGCAGTGCAGGGCCCCTCACTGAAGCTTTCTTT,CASSAGPLTEAFF
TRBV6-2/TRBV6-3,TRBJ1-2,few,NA,TGTGCCAGCAGTTACTCGGGGCGCCGGGGCCGGTGGGCTGGCTACACCTTC,CASSYSGRRGRWAGYTF
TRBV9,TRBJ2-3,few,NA,TGTGCCAGCAGCGTAACAGGGATGGCAGATACGCAGTATTTT,CASSVTGMADTQYF
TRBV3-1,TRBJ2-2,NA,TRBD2,TGTGCCAGCAGCCAAGCAGGAGCGGGGGGCGTCGGGGAGCTGTTTTTT,CASSQAGAGGVGELFF
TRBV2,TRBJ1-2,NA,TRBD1,TGTGCCAGCAAGGGGACAGTCTTCTCTAACTATGGCTACACCTTC,CASKGTVFSNYGYTF
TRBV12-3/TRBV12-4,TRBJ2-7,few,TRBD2,TGTGCCAGCAGTTTACTCGGACTAGCGGGAGTTGGGTTCTCCTACGAGCAGTACTTC,CASSLLGLAGVGFSYEQYF
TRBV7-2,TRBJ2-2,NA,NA,TGTGCCAGCAGCTTAGCCCCCCCCGGGGAGCTGTTTTTT,CASSLAPPGELFF
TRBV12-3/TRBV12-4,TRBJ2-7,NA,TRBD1,TGTGCCAGCAGGGGGTGGACAGGCTACGAGCAGTACTTC,CASRGWTGYEQYF
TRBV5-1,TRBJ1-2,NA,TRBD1,TGCGCCAGCAGCTTGAGGTCCACCGGGACAGGGAACTATGGCTACACCTTC,CASSLRSTGTGNYGYTF
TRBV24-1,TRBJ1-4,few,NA,TGTGCCACCAGTGATGAGAAAGCAGGAACTAATGAAAAACTGTTTTTT,CATSDEKAGTNEKLFF
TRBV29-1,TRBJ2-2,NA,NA,TGCAGCGTTGGACCAGGGACCGGGGAGCTGTTTTTT,CSVGPGTGELFF
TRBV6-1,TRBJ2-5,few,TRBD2,TGTGCCACCCCGGGGACTAGCGGGAAAAGGCGGTACCAAGAGACCCAGTACTTC,CATPGTSGKRRYQETQYF
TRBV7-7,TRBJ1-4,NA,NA,TGTGCCAGCAGCGCGGACCTGAATGAAAAACTGTTTTTT,CASSADLNEKLFF
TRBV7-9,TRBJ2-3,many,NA,TGTGCCAGCAGTCACGAGGGGATGACAGATACGCAGTATTTT,CASSHEGMTDTQYF
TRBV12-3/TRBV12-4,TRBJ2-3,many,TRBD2,TGTGCCAGCAGCCCCGGACTAGCGGGGGGTTCAGATACGCAGTATTTT,CASSPGLAGGSDTQYF
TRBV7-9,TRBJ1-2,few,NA,TGTGCCAGCAGCCCGTTGGCTGTGGGACAAGACTATGGCTACACCTTC,CASSPLAVGQDYGYTF
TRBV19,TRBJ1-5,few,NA,TGTGCCAGTACGGGGTTGGGCAATCAGCCCCAGCATTTT,CASTGLGNQPQHF